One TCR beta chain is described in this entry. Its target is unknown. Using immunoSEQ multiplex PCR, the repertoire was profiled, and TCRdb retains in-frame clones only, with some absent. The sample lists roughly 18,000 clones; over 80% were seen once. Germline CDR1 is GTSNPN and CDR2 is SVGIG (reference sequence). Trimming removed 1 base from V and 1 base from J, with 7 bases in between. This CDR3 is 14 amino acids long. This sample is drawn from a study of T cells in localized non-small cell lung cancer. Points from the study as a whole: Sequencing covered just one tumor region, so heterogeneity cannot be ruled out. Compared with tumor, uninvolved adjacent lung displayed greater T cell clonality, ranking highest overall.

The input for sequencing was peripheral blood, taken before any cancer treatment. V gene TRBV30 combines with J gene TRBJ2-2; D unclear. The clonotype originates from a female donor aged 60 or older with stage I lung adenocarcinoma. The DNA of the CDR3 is TGTGCCTGGAGTGATATTGGGAACACCGGGGAGCTGTTTTTT. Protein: CAWSDIGNTGELFF.